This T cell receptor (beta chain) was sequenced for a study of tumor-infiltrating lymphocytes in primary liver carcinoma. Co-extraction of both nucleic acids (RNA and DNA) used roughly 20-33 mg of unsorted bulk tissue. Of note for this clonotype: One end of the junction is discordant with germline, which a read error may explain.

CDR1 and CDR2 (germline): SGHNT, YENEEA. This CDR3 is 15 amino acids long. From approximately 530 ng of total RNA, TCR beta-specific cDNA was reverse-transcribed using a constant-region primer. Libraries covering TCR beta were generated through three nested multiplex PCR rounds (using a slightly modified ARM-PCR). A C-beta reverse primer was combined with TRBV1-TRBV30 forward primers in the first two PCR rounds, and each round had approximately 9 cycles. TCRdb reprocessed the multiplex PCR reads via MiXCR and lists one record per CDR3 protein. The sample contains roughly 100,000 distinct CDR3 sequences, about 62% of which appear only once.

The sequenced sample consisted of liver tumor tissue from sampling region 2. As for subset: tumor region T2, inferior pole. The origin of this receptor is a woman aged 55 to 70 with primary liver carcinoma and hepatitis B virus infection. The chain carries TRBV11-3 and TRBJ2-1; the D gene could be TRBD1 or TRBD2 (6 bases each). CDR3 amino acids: CASSLGTRGELEQFF. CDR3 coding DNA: TGCGCCAGCAGCTTGGGAACTAGGGGGGAGCTTGAGCAGTTCTTC. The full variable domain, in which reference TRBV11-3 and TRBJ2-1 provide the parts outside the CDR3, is EAGVVQSPRYKIIEKKQPVAFWCNPISGHNTLYWYLQNLGQGPELLIRYENEEAVDDSQLPKDRFSAERLKGVDSTLKIQPAELGDSAVYLCASSLGTRGELEQFFGPGTRLTVL.